The present T cell receptor beta chain was sequenced within a study of long-term antiretroviral therapy in people with HIV. This was the immunoSEQ v3.0 assay at survey level. This table comes from immunoSEQ multiplex PCR, and its TCRdb copy is limited to in-frame clones, with some not included. Altogether roughly 30,000 clones are present, about 95% being singletons, with the ten largest covering more than 3%. Trimming cost V 6 bases and J 0 bases, with 5 bases left between them. Germline assignment: CDR1 MNHEY and CDR2 SMNVEV (reference sequence). The CDR3 length is 13 residues. Sequencing was performed on unsorted PBMCs, taken 5.3 years after starting antiretroviral therapy. The gene calls are TRBV27 and TRBJ2-2, with D hard to call. This clonotype was sampled from a man between 50 and 59 years old with HIV. The CDR3 nucleotides read TGTGCCAGCAGGGACGCGAACACCGGGGAGCTGTTTTTT. This encodes CASRDANTGELFF.